Following are 5 T cell receptor beta chains from one sample sequenced in a study of control samples from healthy donors and cancer patients. Method: immunoSEQ multiplex PCR; TCRdb's copy keeps in-frame clones and lacks some. The sample consists of more than 60,000 clones, approximately 91% of them appearing once. Sequencing was performed on PBMCs. All receptors derive from a woman between 45 and 60 years old with colorectal cancer.

This chain connects TRBV30 to TRBJ1-6; TRBD1 is a possible D gene (6 bases). The CDR3 sequence is 15 residues long. Trimming took 1 base from V and 7 from J, leaving 14 bases between them. Germline CDR1 is GTSNPN and CDR2 is SVGIG (reference sequence). Written as DNA, the CDR3 is TGTGCCTGGAGTGACCTCGCCGGGGGCAATTCACCCCTCCACTTT. Amino acids: CAWSDLAGGNSPLHF.

This clone was found a few times. The CDR3 sequence: CASSGSDREKLFF. The CDR3 DNA reads as TGTGCCAGCAGTGGGTCGGACCGAGAAAAACTGTTTTTT. V usage is TRBV19 and J usage is TRBJ1-4; D is unclear. Looked up from germline, CDR1 is LNHDA and CDR2 is SQIVND (reference sequence). This CDR3 has 13 amino acids. The V and J ends lost 9 bases and 8 bases respectively, with 16 bases between them. Complete variable domain (other parts from reference TRBV19 and TRBJ1-4): DGGITQSPKYLFRKEGQNVTLSCEQNLNHDAMYWYRQDPGQGLRLIYYSQIVNDFQKGDIAEGYSVSREKKESFPLTVTSAQKNPTAFYLCASSGSDREKLFFGSGTQLSVL.

The chain recombines TRBV3-1 (or the pseudogene TRBV3-2) with TRBJ1-1; no firm D call. Per germline, CDR1 LGHDT and CDR2 YNNKEL (reference sequence). This CDR3 is built from 14 residues. Trimming took 5 bases from V and 2 from J, leaving 12 bases between them. The CDR3 sequence is CASSSRVGNTEAFF. CDR3 sequence (DNA): TGTGCCAGCAGCTCACGTGTAGGAAACACTGAAGCTTTCTTT.

The rearrangement links TRBV4-3 to TRBJ1-3, with D perhaps TRBD1 (6 bases). The germline V gene encodes CDR1 LGHNA and CDR2 YSLEER. The CDR3 consists of 14 residues. Deletions cut 5 bases from V and 4 bases from J, with 12 bases between. CDR3 residues: CASSYTGLGNTIYF. DNA for the CDR3: TGCGCCAGCAGCTACACAGGGTTGGGAAACACCATATATTTT.

J is TRBJ2-3 and V is TRBV7-3; D not resolved. The length of the CDR3 is 13 residues. The germline V and J ends were trimmed by 7 bases and 0 bases, with 8 bases remaining between them. Germline V gene data show CDR1 as SGHTA and CDR2 as FQGTGA. The CDR3 region is CASKAGSTDTQYF. Here the CDR3 DNA reads TGTGCCAGCAAAGCAGGAAGCACAGATACGCAGTATTTT.